The rows below give T cell receptor beta chains drawn from one sample of a study of T cell changes during pregnancy in multiple sclerosis. The repertoire was sequenced with immunoSEQ multiplex PCR; TCRdb's copy has only in-frame clones and lacks some. The data contain some 28,000 clones, approximately 94% of them singletons. Source: CD4+ T cells from peripheral blood mononuclear cells, taken after pregnancy. The receptors were sampled from a female donor with multiple sclerosis, enrolled in a pregnancy study. Both conserved end residues are part of each CDR3. Fields, in order: clone size, V gene, D gene, J gene, CDR3 protein, CDR3 DNA. D genes are given only for firm matches. Clone sizes are given selectively: once, few, many, or a class where the clone is expanded.

.,TRBV7-3,TRBD1,TRBJ2-1,CASSSNRGEQFF,TGTGCCAGCAGCTCAAACAGGGGTGAGCAGTTCTTC
.,TRBV5-5,TRBD1,TRBJ1-2,CASSQAGTGYGYTF,TGTGCCAGCAGCCAAGCCGGGACAGGTTATGGCTACACCTTC
.,TRBV6-6,TRBD1,TRBJ1-2,CASRTTGVTRGYTF,TGTGCCAGCAGAACCACAGGGGTGACTCGAGGCTACACCTTC
.,TRBV4-1,.,TRBJ1-4,CASSPGGLATNEKLFF,TGCGCCAGCAGCCCCGGGGGATTGGCAACTAATGAAAAACTGTTTTTT
.,TRBV4-2,.,TRBJ2-7,CASSQDREGVGEQYF,TGTGCCAGCAGCCAAGATCGAGAAGGGGTGGGCGAGCAGTACTTC
.,TRBV6-5,TRBD1,TRBJ1-1,CASRGQGAGDTEAFF,TGTGCCAGCAGGGGACAGGGGGCTGGGGACACTGAAGCTTTCTTT
once,TRBV12-5,.,TRBJ2-7,CASGLGQTYEQYF,TGTGCTAGTGGGCTAGGACAGACCTACGAGCAGTACTTC
.,TRBV7-3,.,TRBJ2-5,CASSRGTQETQYF,TGTGCCAGCAGCCGGGGGACCCAAGAGACCCAGTACTTC
.,TRBV9,TRBD2,TRBJ2-5,CASSVATGGVQETQYF,TGTGCCAGCAGCGTAGCTACGGGAGGGGTCCAAGAGACCCAGTACTTC
.,TRBV5-1,.,TRBJ1-5,CASSLEGLSNQPQHF,TGCGCCAGCAGCTTGGAGGGGCTAAGCAATCAGCCCCAGCATTTT
.,TRBV4-3,.,TRBJ1-6,CASSQDTGSSYNSPLHF,TGCGCCAGCAGCCAAGATACCGGGAGCTCCTATAATTCACCCCTCCACTTT
.,TRBV19,.,TRBJ1-2,CASSVQEGGYTF,TGTGCCAGTAGTGTGCAGGAAGGTGGCTACACCTTC
.,TRBV18,.,TRBJ2-7,CASSTEIYEQYF,TGTGCCAGCTCAACCGAGATCTACGAGCAGTACTTC
.,TRBV7-9,.,TRBJ2-4,CASSPRSSGMEAKNIQYF,TGTGCCAGCAGCCCAAGGTCCTCCGGGATGGAGGCCAAAAACATTCAGTACTTC
.,TRBV11-3,TRBD2,TRBJ2-3,CASSQGLAGEPDTQYF,TGTGCCAGCAGCCAGGGACTAGCGGGGGAGCCAGATACGCAGTATTTT
.,TRBV18,.,TRBJ1-1,CASSGTLDTEAFF,TGTGCCAGCTCAGGGACATTGGACACTGAAGCTTTCTTT
.,TRBV4-3,TRBD2,TRBJ2-1,CASSLGTSGNEQFF,TGCGCCAGCAGCCTCGGGACTAGCGGGAATGAGCAGTTCTTC
.,TRBV6-6,.,TRBJ2-6,CASSSRSSGANVLTF,TGTGCCAGCAGTAGCCGGAGCTCTGGGGCCAACGTCCTGACTTTC
.,TRBV20-1,.,TRBJ1-4,CSWLNEKLFF,TGCAGTTGGCTCAATGAAAAACTGTTTTTT
.,TRBV7-3,TRBD1,TRBJ2-7,CASSLSSGRGLEQYF,TGTGCCAGCAGCTTAAGTTCTGGCAGGGGGCTAGAGCAGTACTTC
.,TRBV7-3,.,TRBJ2-2,CASSLHQFGTGELFF,TGTGCCAGCAGCTTACACCAATTCGGCACCGGGGAGCTGTTTTTT
.,TRBV2,.,TRBJ1-5,CASSESGWQPQHF,TGTGCCAGCAGTGAATCCGGGTGGCAGCCCCAGCATTTT